This T cell receptor (beta chain) was identified during a study of T cell responses to AZD1222 COVID-19 vaccine. TCRdb's copy holds only in-frame clones and misses some; the assay was immunoSEQ multiplex PCR. The data show about 190,000 clones, almost 95% seen once. Regarding this clone: No antigen is known for it.

Study outcomes and limitations: Recipients of two AZD1222 doses showed rising Spike-specific TCR breadth and depth. Mostly white British, mostly female donors; authors suggested clonal diversity may be underestimated.

CDR3 size: 14 residues. In germline, CDR1 is MNHEY, CDR2 SVGAGI. Between the trimmed V and J ends, which lost 7 bases and 8 bases, there was a span of 20 bases. The material sequenced was peripheral blood, taken on day 0 of AZD1222 vaccination. The rearrangement uses TRBV6-5 and TRBJ1-2; D might be TRBD1 (6 bases). The sequence was collected from an adult in good health. CDR3 DNA: TGTGCCAGCAACGTGGCAGGGGAGGTGGGGGGCTACACCTTC. Encoded protein: CASNVAGEVGGYTF.